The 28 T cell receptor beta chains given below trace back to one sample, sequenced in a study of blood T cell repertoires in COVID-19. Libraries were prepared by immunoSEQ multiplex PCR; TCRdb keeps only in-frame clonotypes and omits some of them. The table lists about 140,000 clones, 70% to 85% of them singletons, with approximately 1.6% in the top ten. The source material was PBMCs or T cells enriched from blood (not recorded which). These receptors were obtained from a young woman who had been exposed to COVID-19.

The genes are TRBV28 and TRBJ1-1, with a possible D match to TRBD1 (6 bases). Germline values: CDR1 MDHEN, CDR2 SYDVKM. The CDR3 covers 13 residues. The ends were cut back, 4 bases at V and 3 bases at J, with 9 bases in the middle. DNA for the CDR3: TGTGCCAGCAGTTGGGGGCGAGACACTGAAGCTTTCTTT. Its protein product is CASSWGRDTEAFF.

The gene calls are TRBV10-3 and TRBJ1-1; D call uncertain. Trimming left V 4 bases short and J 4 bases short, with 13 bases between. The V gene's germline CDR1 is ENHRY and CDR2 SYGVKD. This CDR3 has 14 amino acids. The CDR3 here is CAISGTGSGTEAFF. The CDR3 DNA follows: TGTGCCATCAGTGGGACGGGAAGCGGCACTGAAGCTTTCTTT.

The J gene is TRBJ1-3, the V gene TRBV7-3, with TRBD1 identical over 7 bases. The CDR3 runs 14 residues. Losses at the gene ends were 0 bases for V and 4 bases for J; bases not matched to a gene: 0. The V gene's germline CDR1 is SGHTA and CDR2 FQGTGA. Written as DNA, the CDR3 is TGTGCCAGCAGCTTAACGGGACAGGGAAACACCATATATTTT. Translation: CASSLTGQGNTIYF.

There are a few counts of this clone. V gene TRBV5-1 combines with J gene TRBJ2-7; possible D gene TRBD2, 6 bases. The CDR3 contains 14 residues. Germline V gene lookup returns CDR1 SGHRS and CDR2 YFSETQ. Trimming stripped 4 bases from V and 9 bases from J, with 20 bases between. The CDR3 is CASSLGTDELGQYF. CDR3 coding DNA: TGCGCCAGCAGCCTTGGGACTGACGAGTTGGGGCAGTACTTC.

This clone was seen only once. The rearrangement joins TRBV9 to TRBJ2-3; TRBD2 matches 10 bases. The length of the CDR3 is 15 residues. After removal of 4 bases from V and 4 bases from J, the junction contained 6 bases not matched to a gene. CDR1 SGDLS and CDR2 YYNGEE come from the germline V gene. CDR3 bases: TGTGCCAGCAGCCCCCTAGCGGGAGCGGCAGATACGCAGTATTTT. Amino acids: CASSPLAGAADTQYF.

The CDR3 spells CASSQDRGQLYEQYF. The CDR3 DNA sequence: TGTGCCAGCAGCCAAGATAGGGGACAGCTCTACGAGCAGTACTTC. This chain joins TRBV3-1 (or the pseudogene TRBV3-2) and TRBJ2-7; TRBD1 matches at 7 bases. V was clipped by 0 bases and J by 3 bases; unmatched bases: 5. The CDR3 spans 15 residues. CDR1 and CDR2 from the germline V gene are LGHDT and YNNKEL (reference sequence).

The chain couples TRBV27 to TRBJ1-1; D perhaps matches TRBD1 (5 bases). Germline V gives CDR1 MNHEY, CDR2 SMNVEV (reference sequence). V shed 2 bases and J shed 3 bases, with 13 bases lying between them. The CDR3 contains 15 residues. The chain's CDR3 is CASSLGLGRDTEAFF. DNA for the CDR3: TGTGCCAGCAGTTTAGGGCTGGGGCGTGACACTGAAGCTTTCTTT.

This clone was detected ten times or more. CDR3: CASSKPGTWDRSSYEQYF. As DNA, the CDR3 is TGCGCCAGCAGCAAACCGGGGACCTGGGACAGGAGCTCCTACGAGCAGTACTTC. The gene calls are TRBV5-1 and TRBJ2-7; 8 nucleotides match TRBD1. This CDR3 contains 18 residues. The V gene end was trimmed by 4 bases and the J gene end by 0 bases; junction bases not matched to a gene: 15. Germline CDR1 reads SGHRS; CDR2 reads YFSETQ.

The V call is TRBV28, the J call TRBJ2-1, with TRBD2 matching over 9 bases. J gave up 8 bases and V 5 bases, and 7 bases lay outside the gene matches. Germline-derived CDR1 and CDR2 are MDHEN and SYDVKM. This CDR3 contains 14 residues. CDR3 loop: CASSRIAGVHEQFF. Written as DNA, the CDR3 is TGTGCCAGCAGTAGAATAGCGGGAGTTCATGAGCAGTTCTTC.

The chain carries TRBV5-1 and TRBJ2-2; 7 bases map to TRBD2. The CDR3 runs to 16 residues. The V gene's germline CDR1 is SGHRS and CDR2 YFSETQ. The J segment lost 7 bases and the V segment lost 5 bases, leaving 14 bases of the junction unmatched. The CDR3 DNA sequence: TGCGCCAGCAGAAATGCGGCGGGAGTCTCTTACGGGGAGCTGTTTTTT. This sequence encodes CASRNAAGVSYGELFF. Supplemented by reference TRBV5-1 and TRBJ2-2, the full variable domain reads KAGVTQTPRYLIKTRGQQVTLSCSPISGHRSVSWYQQTPGQGLQFLFEYFSETQRNKGNFPGRFSGRQFSNSRSEMNVSTLELGDSALYLCASRNAAGVSYGELFFGEGSRLTVL.

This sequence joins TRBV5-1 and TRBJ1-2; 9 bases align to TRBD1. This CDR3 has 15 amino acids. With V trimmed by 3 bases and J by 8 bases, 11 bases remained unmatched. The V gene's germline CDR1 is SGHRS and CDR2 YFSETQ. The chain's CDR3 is CASSSPGQGIRGYTF. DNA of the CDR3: TGCGCCAGCAGCTCCCCGGGACAGGGAATTCGAGGCTACACCTTC.

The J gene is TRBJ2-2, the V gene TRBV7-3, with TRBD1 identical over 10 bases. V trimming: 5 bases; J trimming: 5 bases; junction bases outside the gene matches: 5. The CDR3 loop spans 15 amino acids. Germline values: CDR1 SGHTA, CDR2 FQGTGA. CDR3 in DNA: TGTGCCAGCAGCGACAGGGGGCGCGGTACCGGGGAGCTGTTTTTT. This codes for CASSDRGRGTGELFF.

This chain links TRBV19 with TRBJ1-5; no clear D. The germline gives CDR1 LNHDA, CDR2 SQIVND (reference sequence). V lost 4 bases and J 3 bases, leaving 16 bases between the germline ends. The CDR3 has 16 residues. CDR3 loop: CASSNILGQPNQPQHF. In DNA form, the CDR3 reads TGTGCCAGTAGTAATATACTTGGGCAACCCAATCAGCCCCAGCATTTT.

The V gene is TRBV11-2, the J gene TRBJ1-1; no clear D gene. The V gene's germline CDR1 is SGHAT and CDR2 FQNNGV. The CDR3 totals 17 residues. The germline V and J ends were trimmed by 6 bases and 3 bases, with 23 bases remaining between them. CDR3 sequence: CASRSSTRNPGDTEAFF. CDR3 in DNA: TGTGCCAGCAGGTCATCAACACGGAACCCCGGGGACACTGAAGCTTTCTTT.

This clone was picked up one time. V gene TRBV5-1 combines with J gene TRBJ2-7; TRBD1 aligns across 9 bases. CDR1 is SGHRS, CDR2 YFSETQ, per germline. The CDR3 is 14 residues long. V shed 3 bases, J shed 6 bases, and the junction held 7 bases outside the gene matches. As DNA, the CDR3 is TGCGCCAGCAGCTCGACAGGGGGAAGTCTCGAGCAGTACTTC. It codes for CASSSTGGSLEQYF. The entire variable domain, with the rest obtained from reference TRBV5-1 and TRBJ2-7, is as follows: KAGVTQTPRYLIKTRGQQVTLSCSPISGHRSVSWYQQTPGQGLQFLFEYFSETQRNKGNFPGRFSGRQFSNSRSEMNVSTLELGDSALYLCASSSTGGSLEQYFGPGTRLTVT.

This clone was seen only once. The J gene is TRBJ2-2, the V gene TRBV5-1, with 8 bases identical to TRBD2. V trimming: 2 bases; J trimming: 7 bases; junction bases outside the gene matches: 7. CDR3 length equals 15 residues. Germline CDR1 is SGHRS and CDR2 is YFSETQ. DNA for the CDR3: TGCGCCAGCAGCTTAGCGGGAGAGCTCGGCGGGGAGCTGTTTTTT. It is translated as CASSLAGELGGELFF.

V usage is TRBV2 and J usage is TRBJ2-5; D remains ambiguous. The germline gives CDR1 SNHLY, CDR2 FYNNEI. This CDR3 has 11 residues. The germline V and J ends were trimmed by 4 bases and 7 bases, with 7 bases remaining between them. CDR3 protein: CASSVRWTQYF. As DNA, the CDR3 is TGTGCCAGCAGTGTCCGGTGGACCCAGTACTTC.

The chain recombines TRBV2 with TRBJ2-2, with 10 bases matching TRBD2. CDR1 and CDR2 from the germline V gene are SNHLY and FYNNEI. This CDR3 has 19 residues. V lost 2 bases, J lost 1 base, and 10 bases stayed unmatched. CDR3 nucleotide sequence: TGTGCCAGCAGTGAACTAGGACTAGCGGCGAATGTGAACACCGGGGAGCTGTTTTTT. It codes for CASSELGLAANVNTGELFF.

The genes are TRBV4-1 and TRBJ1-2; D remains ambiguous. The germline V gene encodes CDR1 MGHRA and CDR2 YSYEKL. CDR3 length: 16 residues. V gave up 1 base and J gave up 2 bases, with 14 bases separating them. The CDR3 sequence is CASSQGADRENYGYTF. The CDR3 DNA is TGCGCCAGCAGCCAAGGAGCCGATCGAGAGAACTATGGCTACACCTTC.

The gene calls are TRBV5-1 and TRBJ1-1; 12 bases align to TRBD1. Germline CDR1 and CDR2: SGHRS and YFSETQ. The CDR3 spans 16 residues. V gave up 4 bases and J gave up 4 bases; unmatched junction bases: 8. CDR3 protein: CASSGGTGGYGTEAFF. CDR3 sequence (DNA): TGCGCCAGCAGCGGCGGGACAGGGGGCTACGGCACTGAAGCTTTCTTT.

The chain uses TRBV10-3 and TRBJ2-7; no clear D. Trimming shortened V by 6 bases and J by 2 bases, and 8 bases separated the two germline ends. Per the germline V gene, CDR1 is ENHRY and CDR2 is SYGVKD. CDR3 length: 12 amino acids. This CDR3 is CAISAEPYEQYF. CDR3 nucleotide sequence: TGTGCCATCAGCGCGGAGCCCTACGAGCAGTACTTC.

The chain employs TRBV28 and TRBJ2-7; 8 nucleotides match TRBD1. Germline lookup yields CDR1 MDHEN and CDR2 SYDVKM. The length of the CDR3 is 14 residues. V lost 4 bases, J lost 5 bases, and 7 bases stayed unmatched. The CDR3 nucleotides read TGTGCCAGCAGTTCCGGACAGGGTACTGACGAGCAGTACTTC. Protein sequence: CASSSGQGTDEQYF.

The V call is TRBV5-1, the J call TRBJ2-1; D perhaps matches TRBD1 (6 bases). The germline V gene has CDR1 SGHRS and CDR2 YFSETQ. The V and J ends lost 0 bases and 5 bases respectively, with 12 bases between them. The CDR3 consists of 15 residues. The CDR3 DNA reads TGCGCCAGCAGCTTGGTCTCTCAGGGGCACAATGAGCAGTTCTTC. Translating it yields CASSLVSQGHNEQFF.

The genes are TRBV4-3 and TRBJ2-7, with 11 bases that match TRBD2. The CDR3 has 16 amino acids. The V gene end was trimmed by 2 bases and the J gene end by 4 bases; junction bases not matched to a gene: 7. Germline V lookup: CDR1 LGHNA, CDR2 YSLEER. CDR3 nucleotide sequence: TGCGCCAGCAGCCAATCCGTAGCGGGAGGGGCTTACGAGCAGTACTTC. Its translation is CASSQSVAGGAYEQYF.

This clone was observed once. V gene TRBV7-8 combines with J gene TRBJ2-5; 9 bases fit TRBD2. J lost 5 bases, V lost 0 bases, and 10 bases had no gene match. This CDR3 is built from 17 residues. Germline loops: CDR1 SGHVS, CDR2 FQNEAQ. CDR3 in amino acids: CASSLARIAGEGETQYF. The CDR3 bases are TGTGCCAGCAGCTTAGCGCGGATAGCGGGAGAAGGGGAGACCCAGTACTTC.

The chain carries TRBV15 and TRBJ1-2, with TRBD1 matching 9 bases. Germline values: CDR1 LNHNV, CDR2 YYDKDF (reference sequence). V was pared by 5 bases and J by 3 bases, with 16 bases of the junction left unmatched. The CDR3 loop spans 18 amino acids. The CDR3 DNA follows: TGTGCCACCAGCGCTCCTATCTTACCGGGACAGGGATACTATGGCTACACCTTC. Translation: CATSAPILPGQGYYGYTF.

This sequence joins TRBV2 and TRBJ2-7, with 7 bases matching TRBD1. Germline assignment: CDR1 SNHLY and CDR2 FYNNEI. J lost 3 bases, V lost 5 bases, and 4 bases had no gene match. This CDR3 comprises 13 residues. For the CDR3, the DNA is TGTGCCAGCAGTCGGACAGGTTTCTACGAGCAGTACTTC. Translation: CASSRTGFYEQYF.

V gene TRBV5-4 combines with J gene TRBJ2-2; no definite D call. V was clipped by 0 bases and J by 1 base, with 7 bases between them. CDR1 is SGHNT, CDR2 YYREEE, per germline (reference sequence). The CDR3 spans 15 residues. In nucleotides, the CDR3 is TGTGCCAGCAGCTTGGGGGCAGAGAACACCGGGGAGCTGTTTTTT. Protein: CASSLGAENTGELFF.